Shown below are 5 T cell receptor beta chains from a single sample sequenced in a study of response to subunit inactivated influenza vaccine. Via MiXCR, TCRdb re-called the RT-PCR reads, giving one row per CDR3 protein. The sample gives around 710,000 distinct CDR3 sequences, 11% to 15% of which show up once; roughly 6.4% is in the top ten. This material consisted of PBMCs from blood, taken around two weeks before vaccination. These TCRs come from a man aged 50-60 years who received an inactivated influenza vaccine.

This sequence joins TRBV29-1 and TRBJ1-4; a weak D match, TRBD1 (5 bases). This CDR3 has 13 amino acids. CDR1 and CDR2 (germline): SQVTM, ANQGSEA. The CDR3 DNA follows: TGCAGTATCCGAGACAGAACTAATGAAAAACTGTTTTTT. It codes for CSIRDRTNEKLFF.

The rearrangement uses TRBV27 and TRBJ2-3, with TRBD1 matching 7 bases. V shed 3 bases and J 3 bases; nucleotides not matched to a gene: 6. The CDR3 contains 15 residues. The V gene's germline CDR1 is MNHEY and CDR2 SMNVEV (reference sequence). CDR3 in amino acids: CASSFRQGLTDTQYF. As DNA, the CDR3 is TGTGCCAGCAGTTTTAGACAGGGTCTAACAGATACGCAGTATTTT.

This clonotype showed up just a few times. V usage is TRBV12-3 or TRBV12-4 and J usage is TRBJ2-3; a weak D match, TRBD1 (5 bases). The CDR3 loop spans 15 amino acids. The ends were cut back, 3 bases at V and 4 bases at J, with 14 bases in the middle. The CDR3 region is CASSFTGPGPDTQYF. CDR3 coding DNA: TGTGCCAGCAGTTTCACAGGCCCCGGTCCAGATACGCAGTATTTT.

This clonotype was counted between two and nine times. This rearrangement joins TRBV11-3 to TRBJ2-1, with D perhaps matching TRBD1 or TRBD2 (6 bases each). The V and J ends lost 0 bases and 9 bases respectively, with 9 bases between them. The CDR3 loop spans 13 amino acids. Germline CDR1 reads SGHNT; CDR2 reads YENEEA. Here the CDR3 reads CASSLEGGGEQFF. Written as DNA, the CDR3 is TGTGCCAGCAGCTTAGAGGGGGGCGGTGAGCAGTTCTTC.

The chain is built from TRBV10-3 and TRBJ1-5; 8 bases are a match to TRBD1. The ends lost 11 bases at V and 7 bases at J; junction bases unmatched: 13. Germline CDR1 ENHRY, CDR2 SYGVKD. CDR3 size: 14 residues. CDR3 in DNA: TGTGCCGTACAGGATCCAGGGGGCTACCAGCCCCAGCATTTT. Its translation: CAVQDPGGYQPQHF.